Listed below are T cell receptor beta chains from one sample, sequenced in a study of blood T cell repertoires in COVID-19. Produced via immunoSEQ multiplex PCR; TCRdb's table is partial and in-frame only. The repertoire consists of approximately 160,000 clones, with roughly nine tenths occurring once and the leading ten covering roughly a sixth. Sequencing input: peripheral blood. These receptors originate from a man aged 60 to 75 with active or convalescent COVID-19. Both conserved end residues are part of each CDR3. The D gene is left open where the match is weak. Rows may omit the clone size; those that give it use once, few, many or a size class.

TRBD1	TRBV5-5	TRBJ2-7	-	CASSWDRGNYEQYF	TGTGCCAGCAGCTGGGACAGGGGGAACTACGAGCAGTACTTC
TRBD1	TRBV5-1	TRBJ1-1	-	CASSPWTGTNTEAFF	TGCGCCAGCAGCCCATGGACAGGTACGAACACTGAAGCTTTCTTT
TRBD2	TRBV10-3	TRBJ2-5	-	CAISEVAGAETQYF	TGTGCCATCAGTGAGGTAGCGGGAGCTGAGACCCAGTACTTC
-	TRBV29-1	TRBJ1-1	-	CSVEPTGNTEAFF	TGCAGCGTTGAACCTACAGGGAACACTGAAGCTTTCTTT
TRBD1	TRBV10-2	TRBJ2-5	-	CASSAQTGGQETQYF	TGCGCCAGCAGTGCACAAACAGGGGGCCAAGAGACCCAGTACTTC
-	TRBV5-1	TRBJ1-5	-	CASSLYTGVGQPQHF	TGCGCCAGCAGCTTGTATACAGGAGTTGGTCAGCCCCAGCATTTT
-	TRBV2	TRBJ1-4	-	CASRGSHRAHNEKLFF	TGTGCCAGCAGGGGATCCCACAGGGCCCATAATGAAAAACTGTTTTTT
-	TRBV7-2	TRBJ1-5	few	CASSLALGNQPQHF	TGTGCCAGCAGCTTAGCACTAGGGAATCAGCCCCAGCATTTT
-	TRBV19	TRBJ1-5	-	CASSIDRIGLGQPQHF	TGTGCCAGTAGTATAGATAGGATTGGACTTGGTCAGCCCCAGCATTTT
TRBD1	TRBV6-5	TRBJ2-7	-	CASSYLTGTPYEQYF	TGTGCCAGCAGTTACCTGACAGGGACCCCCTACGAGCAGTACTTC
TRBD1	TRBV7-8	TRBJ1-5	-	CASSLRQGGQPQHF	TGTGCCAGCAGCTTACGACAGGGGGGTCAGCCCCAGCATTTT
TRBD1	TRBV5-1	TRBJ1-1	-	CASSPGQGEAEAFF	TGCGCCAGCAGCCCAGGACAGGGGGAGGCTGAAGCTTTCTTT
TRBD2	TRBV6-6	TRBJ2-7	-	CASASGYEQYF	TGTGCCAGCGCTAGCGGTTACGAGCAGTACTTC
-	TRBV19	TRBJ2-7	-	CASSTIGGGGIEQYF	TGTGCCAGTAGTACGATAGGAGGTGGAGGGATCGAGCAGTACTTC
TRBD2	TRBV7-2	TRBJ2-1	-	CASSLYSGGDGNEQFF	TGTGCCAGCAGCCTATATAGCGGGGGGGATGGTAATGAGCAGTTCTTC
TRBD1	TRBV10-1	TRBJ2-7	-	CASSPGQGGYEQYF	TGCGCCAGCAGCCCGGGACAGGGAGGTTACGAGCAGTACTTC
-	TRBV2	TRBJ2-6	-	CASFSGVSGANVLTF	TGTGCCAGCTTTTCGGGGGTCTCTGGGGCCAACGTCCTGACTTTC
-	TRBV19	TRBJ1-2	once	CASRTGQSYTF	TGTGCCAGCCGAACAGGGCAGAGCTACACCTTC
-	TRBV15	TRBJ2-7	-	CATSREGIIYEQYF	TGTGCCACCAGCAGAGAGGGCATAATCTACGAGCAGTACTTC
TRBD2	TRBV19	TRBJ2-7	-	CASSTRLAEDYEQYF	TGTGCCAGTAGTACCAGACTAGCGGAGGACTACGAGCAGTACTTC
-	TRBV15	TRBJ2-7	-	CATSRDRAGSYEQYF	TGTGCCACCAGCAGAGACAGGGCAGGCTCCTACGAGCAGTACTTC
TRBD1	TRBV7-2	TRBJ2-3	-	CASSLAYGQGWRTDTQYF	TGTGCCAGCAGCTTAGCATATGGACAGGGATGGAGAACAGATACGCAGTATTTT
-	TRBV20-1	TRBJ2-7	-	CSASKPGTYEQYF	TGCAGTGCTAGTAAACCGGGAACCTACGAGCAGTACTTC
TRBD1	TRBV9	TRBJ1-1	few	CASSPRGRGAVTEAFF	TGTGCCAGCAGCCCCCGTGGCAGGGGGGCAGTGACTGAAGCTTTCTTT
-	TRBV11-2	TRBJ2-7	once	CASSSGGLQQYF	TGTGCCAGCAGCTCCGGCGGACTCCAGCAGTACTTC
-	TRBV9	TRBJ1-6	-	CASSPVAQGYNSPLHF	TGTGCCAGCAGCCCAGTGGCCCAGGGCTATAATTCACCCCTCCACTTT
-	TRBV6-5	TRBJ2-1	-	CASSFRPGSSYNEQFF	TGTGCCAGCAGTTTTCGTCCGGGGAGCTCCTACAATGAGCAGTTCTTC
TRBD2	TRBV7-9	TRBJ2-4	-	CASSRGVDKNIQYF	TGTGCCAGCAGCCGGGGGGTGGACAAAAACATTCAGTACTTC
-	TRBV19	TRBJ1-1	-	CASMGGKGRNTEAFF	TGTGCCAGTATGGGGGGGAAGGGACGAAACACTGAAGCTTTCTTT